This T cell receptor (beta chain) was documented in a study of regulatory T cells in long-lasting Graves disease. Germline V gene sequence: CDR1 SGHRS, CDR2 YFSETQ. This CDR3 is 16 amino acids long. Trimming left V 4 bases short and J 0 bases short, with 16 bases between. The time point here: persistent/refractory GD, antithyroid drugs over 5 years with positive TRAb. RNA extracted from PBMCs served as the sequencing template. The source of the patients was an endocrinology department in Xi'an, China. This clonotype was seen ten or more times. Construction of TCR beta libraries relied on iRepertoire HTBI primers and on Arm-PCR targeting CDR3 regions. Original data processing: Throughout the samples, researchers identified about 62 TRBV and approximately 14 TRBJ segments. Via MiXCR, TCRdb re-called the multiplex PCR reads, giving one row per CDR3 protein. TCRdb, not the original authors, processed these V and J calls. The sample has hundreds of thousands of distinct CDR3 sequences, roughly 21% seen once.

The starting material was peripheral blood mononuclear cells (PBMCs), obtained when the disease was refractory, from a patient treated with antithyroid drugs. The TCR originated in a female donor with Graves disease. The genes are TRBV5-1 and TRBJ1-2, with D perhaps matching TRBD1 (5 bases). Here the CDR3 reads CASSRDGQLANYGYTF. The CDR3 DNA is TGCGCCAGCAGCCGGGACGGCCAGTTAGCTAACTATGGCTACACCTTC.